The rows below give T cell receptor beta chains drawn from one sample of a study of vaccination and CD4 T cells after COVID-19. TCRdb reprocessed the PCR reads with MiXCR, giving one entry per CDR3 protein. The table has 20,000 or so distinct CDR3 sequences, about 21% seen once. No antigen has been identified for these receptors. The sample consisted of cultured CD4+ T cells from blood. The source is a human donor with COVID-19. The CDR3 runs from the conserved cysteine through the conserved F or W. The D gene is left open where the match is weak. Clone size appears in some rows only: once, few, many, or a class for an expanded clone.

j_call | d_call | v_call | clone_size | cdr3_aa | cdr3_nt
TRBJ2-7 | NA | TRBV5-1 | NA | CASSSEVGYEQYF | TGCGCCAGCAGCTCCGAGGTGGGCTACGAGCAGTACTTC
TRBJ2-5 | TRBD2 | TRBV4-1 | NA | CASSTPGLAETQYF | TGCGCCAGCAGCACCCCCGGACTAGCTGAGACCCAGTACTTC
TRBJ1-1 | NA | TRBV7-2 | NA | CASSQQEGRAFF | TGTGCCAGCAGTCAACAGGAGGGTAGAGCTTTCTTT
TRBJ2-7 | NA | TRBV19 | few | CASSGQNEQYF | TGTGCCAGTAGTGGGCAAAACGAGCAGTACTTC
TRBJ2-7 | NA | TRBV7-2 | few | CASSLSKKYEQYF | TGTGCCAGCAGCTTATCGAAGAAATACGAGCAGTACTTC
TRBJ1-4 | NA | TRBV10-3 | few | CAISESGVGEKLFF | TGTGCCATCAGTGAGTCGGGGGTCGGCGAAAAACTGTTTTTT
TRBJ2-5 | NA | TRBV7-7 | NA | CASTPGDAETQYF | TGTGCTAGCACCCCGGGGGACGCAGAGACCCAGTACTTC
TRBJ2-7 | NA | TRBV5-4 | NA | CASSLEGGRTYEQYF | TGTGCCAGCAGCTTGGAGGGGGGACGAACCTACGAGCAGTACTTC
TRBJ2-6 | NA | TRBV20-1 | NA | CSANPASGANVLTF | TGCAGTGCTAACCCCGCCTCTGGGGCCAACGTCCTGACTTTC
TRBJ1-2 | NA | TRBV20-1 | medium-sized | CSARVPGTIYGYTF | TGCAGTGCTAGAGTACCCGGGACAATCTATGGCTACACCTTC
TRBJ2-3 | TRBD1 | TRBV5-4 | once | CASSSQGGGTDTQYF | TGTGCCAGCAGCTCACAGGGGGGAGGCACAGATACGCAGTATTTT
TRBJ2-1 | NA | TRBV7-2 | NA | CASSFKPDEQFF | TGTGCCAGCAGCTTTAAGCCGGATGAGCAGTTCTTC
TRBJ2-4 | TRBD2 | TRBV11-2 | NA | CASSSLGGGKNIQYF | TGTGCCAGCAGCTCCCTTGGGGGGGGAAAAAACATTCAGTACTTC
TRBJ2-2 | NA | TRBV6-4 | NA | CASSGVSNTGELFF | TGTGCCAGCTCAGGGGTCTCGAACACCGGGGAGCTGTTTTTT
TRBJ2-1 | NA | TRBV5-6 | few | CASSGGGGSSYNEQFF | TGTGCCAGCAGCGGGGGAGGGGGGAGCTCCTACAATGAGCAGTTCTTC
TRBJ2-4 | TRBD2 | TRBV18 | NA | CASSPAKGRREDIQYF | TGTGCCAGCTCCCCGGCGAAAGGGCGGCGGGAGGACATTCAGTACTTC
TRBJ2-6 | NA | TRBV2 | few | CASSDWGSGANVLTF | TGTGCCAGCAGTGATTGGGGCTCTGGGGCCAACGTCCTGACTTTC
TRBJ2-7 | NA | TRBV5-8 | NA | CASRRTVLGEQYF | TGTGCCAGCAGGAGGACAGTCTTGGGGGAGCAGTACTTC
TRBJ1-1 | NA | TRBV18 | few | CASSPAGNEAFF | TGTGCCAGCTCACCGGCCGGGAATGAAGCTTTCTTT
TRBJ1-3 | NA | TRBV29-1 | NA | CSVEVAGNTIYF | TGCAGCGTTGAAGTGGCCGGAAACACCATATATTTT
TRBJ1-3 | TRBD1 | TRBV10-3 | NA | CAISRLTGASLSGNTIYF | TGTGCCATCAGTAGATTGACAGGGGCGTCTCTCTCTGGAAACACCATATATTTT
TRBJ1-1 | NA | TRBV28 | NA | CASSSANGWTEAFF | TGTGCCAGCAGTTCCGCCAATGGGTGGACTGAAGCTTTCTTT
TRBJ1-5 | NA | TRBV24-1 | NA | CATSDGRIFQPQHF | TGTGCCACCAGTGATGGCAGGATCTTTCAGCCCCAGCATTTT
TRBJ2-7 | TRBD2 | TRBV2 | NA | CASSASTAGGYEQYF | TGTGCCAGCAGTGCCTCCACAGCGGGAGGATACGAGCAGTACTTC
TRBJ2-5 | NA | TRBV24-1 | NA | CATSDPTGLETQYF | TGTGCCACCAGTGATCCGACAGGATTAGAGACCCAGTACTTC
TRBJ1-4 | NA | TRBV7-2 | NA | CASSARLATNEKLFF | TGTGCCAGCAGCGCACGCCTTGCAACTAATGAAAAACTGTTTTTT
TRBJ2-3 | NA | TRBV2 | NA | CASRGGGRSESTDTQYF | TGTGCCAGCAGGGGAGGGGGGAGGTCAGAAAGCACAGATACGCAGTATTTT
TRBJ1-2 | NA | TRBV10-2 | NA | CASSESRQVPGYTF | TGCGCCAGCAGTGAGTCTCGGCAGGTGCCTGGCTACACCTTC
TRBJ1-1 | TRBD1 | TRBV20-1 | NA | CSARGTGGTEAFF | TGCAGTGCTAGGGGGACAGGGGGAACTGAAGCTTTCTTT
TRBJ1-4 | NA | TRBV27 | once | CASSFQLATNEKLFF | TGTGCCAGCAGTTTCCAGCTTGCAACTAATGAAAAACTGTTTTTT
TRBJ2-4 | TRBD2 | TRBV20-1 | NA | CSAQTAGLTKNIQYF | TGCAGCGCACAGACGGCGGGACTAACCAAAAACATTCAGTACTTC
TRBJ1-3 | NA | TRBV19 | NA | CASSPSVGAIYF | TGTGCCAGTAGCCCCTCAGTTGGCGCCATATATTTT
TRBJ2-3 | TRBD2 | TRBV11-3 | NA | CASSLGLAGSTDTQYF | TGTGCCAGCAGCTTAGGACTAGCGGGTAGCACAGATACGCAGTATTTT
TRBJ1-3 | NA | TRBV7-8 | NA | CASSLRPLGANTIYF | TGTGCCAGCAGCCTCCGCCCCTTAGGGGCGAACACCATATATTTT
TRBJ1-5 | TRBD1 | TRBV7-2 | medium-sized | CASSLEGQVNQPQHF | TGTGCCAGCAGCTTAGAAGGACAGGTTAATCAGCCCCAGCATTTT
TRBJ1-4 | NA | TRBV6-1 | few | CASIAFLGNEKLFF | TGTGCCAGCATTGCCTTTTTGGGTAATGAAAAACTGTTTTTT
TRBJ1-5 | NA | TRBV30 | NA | CAWTRDRDQPQHF | TGTGCCTGGACCCGCGATCGGGATCAGCCCCAGCATTTT
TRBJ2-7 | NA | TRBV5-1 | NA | CASSLVAFASDEQYF | TGCGCCAGCAGCTTGGTAGCCTTCGCTTCTGACGAGCAGTACTTC
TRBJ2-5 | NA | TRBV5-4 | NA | CASSLLGDTQETQYF | TGTGCCAGCAGCCTCCTTGGGGACACGCAAGAGACCCAGTACTTC
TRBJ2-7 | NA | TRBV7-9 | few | CASSLGQGGEQYF | TGTGCCAGCAGCTTAGGGCAGGGCGGGGAGCAGTACTTC